Below, 15 T cell receptor beta chains from the same sample are listed, as sequenced in a study of shared clonotypes between healthy human individuals. The naive CD8 fraction comprised CD45RO-negative cells positively selected for CCR7 and excluded terminally differentiated effector memory CD45RA+ cells. Some clones are missing from TCRdb's copy, which holds only in-frame ones; the method was immunoSEQ multiplex PCR. The table has roughly 2.1 million clones, 85% to 95% seen once. Sequences were obtained from naive CD8+ T cells from PBMCs. Receptors were obtained from a man between 18 and 29 years old in good health. Some clones in this sample may be carry-over from other donors' samples.

The rearrangement links TRBV4-3 to TRBJ2-3; perhaps TRBD1 as D (6 bases). V was trimmed by 0 bases and J by 8 bases, leaving 21 bases between them. The CDR3 is 17 amino acids. Germline V gene sequence: CDR1 LGHNA, CDR2 YSLEER. This CDR3 is CASSQECPPLRGSTQYF. The CDR3 region has the DNA TGCGCCAGCAGCCAAGAGTGTCCACCACTTAGGGGGAGTACGCAGTATTTT.

The CDR3 protein is CASRNRGGEDYGYTF. The CDR3, as DNA: TGTGCCAGCAGGAATAGGGGGGGCGAAGACTATGGCTACACCTTC. This chain links TRBV11-2 with TRBJ1-2; maybe TRBD1 (6 bases). Germline loops: CDR1 SGHAT, CDR2 FQNNGV. This CDR3 comprises 15 residues. Trimming pared 6 bases from V and 3 bases from J, leaving 17 bases between.

The rearrangement links TRBV27 to TRBJ2-7; tentative D call: TRBD2 (5 bases). The germline V gene has CDR1 MNHEY and CDR2 SMNVEV (reference sequence). The CDR3 runs 13 residues. Trimming left V 6 bases short and J 4 bases short, with 13 bases between. The CDR3: CASSHGLRYEQYF. For the CDR3, the DNA is TGTGCCAGCAGCCACGGACTTCGTTACGAGCAGTACTTC.

This clone was detected a few times. The genes are TRBV25-1 and TRBJ2-5; D is undetermined. Germline CDR1 and CDR2: MGHDK and SYGVNS. V was trimmed by 5 bases and J by 5 bases, leaving 12 bases between them. This CDR3 has 13 amino acids. CDR3 protein: CASSSARWETQYF. The CDR3 coding sequence is TGTGCCAGCAGTTCCGCCCGGTGGGAGACCCAGTACTTC.

There are a few counts of this clone. Other DNA sequences in this specimen translate into the identical CDR3. The chain has TRBV27 and TRBJ2-7, with 8 positions matching TRBD2. The CDR3 has 14 amino acids. Germline V gene sequence: CDR1 MNHEY, CDR2 SMNVEV (reference sequence). V lost 2 bases, J lost 1 base, and 1 base stayed unmatched. CDR3 bases: TGTGCCAGCAGTTTAGGCGGGAGGTCCTACGAGCAGTACTTC. It specifies CASSLGGRSYEQYF.

The chain employs TRBV7-9 and TRBJ1-1, with 9 bases matching TRBD1. This CDR3 has 16 amino acids. V lost 8 bases to trimming and J lost 1 base; unmatched junction nucleotides: 11. CDR1 and CDR2 (germline): SEHNR, FQNEAQ (reference sequence). The CDR3 loop is CASRPPRDRENTEAFF. Written as DNA, the CDR3 is TGTGCCAGCCGACCCCCCCGGGACAGGGAGAACACTGAAGCTTTCTTT.

V gene TRBV5-1 combines with J gene TRBJ2-1; 9 bases agree with TRBD2. The V gene end was trimmed by 0 bases and the J gene end by 6 bases; junction bases not matched to a gene: 4. Germline V CDR1 and CDR2: SGHRS, YFSETQ. The CDR3 consists of 15 residues. The CDR3 here is CASSLGGLALNEQFF. CDR3 in DNA: TGCGCCAGCAGCTTGGGGGGACTAGCTCTCAATGAGCAGTTCTTC.

V and J are TRBV15 and TRBJ2-7; no firm D call. The CDR3 is 14 residues long. The germline V and J ends were trimmed by 1 base and 0 bases, with 7 bases remaining between them. Per the germline V gene, CDR1 is LNHNV and CDR2 is YYDKDF (reference sequence). CDR3 region: CATSRAPSSYEQYF. The CDR3, as DNA: TGTGCCACCAGCAGAGCTCCCAGCTCCTACGAGCAGTACTTC.

The sample holds one count of this clone. CDR3 amino acids: CASSLDPGIGYEQYF. The CDR3 DNA follows: TGTGCCAGCAGCTTGGATCCAGGGATCGGGTACGAGCAGTACTTC. This chain uses TRBV7-8 with TRBJ2-7, with D perhaps TRBD1 (5 bases). The CDR3 is 15 amino acids. CDR1 and CDR2 from the germline V gene are SGHVS and FQNEAQ. Trimming stripped 3 bases from V and 4 bases from J, with 16 bases between.

This clone has just one count. The CDR3, as DNA: TGCGCCAGCAGTGACCGACTAGCGGGACTCGCTAATGAGCAGTTCTTC. Translating it yields CASSDRLAGLANEQFF. The J gene is TRBJ2-1, the V gene TRBV10-2; 11 bases match TRBD2. This CDR3 is built from 16 residues. Germline V gene data show CDR1 as WSHSY and CDR2 as SAAADI. Unmatched junction bases numbered 8, after V lost 3 bases and J lost 7 bases.

The rearrangement uses TRBV9 and TRBJ2-7; the D gene is possibly TRBD2 (5 bases). Trimming removed 0 bases at V and 0 bases at J, with 10 bases between. The CDR3 sequence is 15 residues long. From germline, CDR1 is SGDLS and CDR2 YYNGEE. CDR3 DNA: TGTGCCAGCAGCGTAGGGGTTAGCGCCTCCTACGAGCAGTACTTC. Its protein product is CASSVGVSASYEQYF.

The chain uses TRBV4-3 and TRBJ2-7; no reliable D call. The CDR3 has 15 residues. Deletions cut 4 bases from V and 2 bases from J, with 15 bases between. Germline V lookup: CDR1 LGHNA, CDR2 YSLEER. CDR3 DNA: TGCGCCAGCAGCCCAGCCGCAGGTAATCCCTACGAGCAGTACTTC. It is translated as CASSPAAGNPYEQYF.

The genes are TRBV5-1 and TRBJ2-7, with D perhaps TRBD2 (5 bases). CDR1 and CDR2 (germline): SGHRS, YFSETQ. Trimming took 4 bases from V and 2 from J, leaving 10 bases between them. The CDR3 runs to 13 residues. This CDR3 reads CASSISGTYEQYF. The CDR3, as DNA: TGCGCCAGCAGCATAAGCGGAACCTACGAGCAGTACTTC.

The chain carries TRBV5-1 and TRBJ2-5; 8 bases map to TRBD1. The germline V gene encodes CDR1 SGHRS and CDR2 YFSETQ. V shed 0 bases and J 0 bases; nucleotides not matched to a gene: 7. The CDR3 is made up of 17 amino acids. This chain's CDR3 is CASSLDFYRGNQETQYF. The CDR3 DNA follows: TGCGCCAGCAGCTTGGATTTCTACAGGGGGAACCAAGAGACCCAGTACTTC. The entire variable domain, with the rest obtained from reference TRBV5-1 and TRBJ2-5, is as follows: KAGVTQTPRYLIKTRGQQVTLSCSPISGHRSVSWYQQTPGQGLQFLFEYFSETQRNKGNFPGRFSGRQFSNSRSEMNVSTLELGDSALYLCASSLDFYRGNQETQYFGPGTRLLVL.

The chain has TRBV19 and TRBJ2-1; D is perhaps TRBD2 (6 bases). The CDR3 length is 15 residues. Germline CDR1 is LNHDA and CDR2 is SQIVND (reference sequence). Trimming stripped 7 bases from V and 0 bases from J, with 13 bases between. The CDR3 sequence is CASTAGLSSYNEQFF. The DNA of the CDR3 is TGTGCCAGTACCGCCGGACTAAGCTCCTACAATGAGCAGTTCTTC. Based on the CDR3 plus reference TRBV19 and TRBJ2-1, the full variable domain is DGGITQSPKYLFRKEGQNVTLSCEQNLNHDAMYWYRQDPGQGLRLIYYSQIVNDFQKGDIAEGYSVSREKKESFPLTVTSAQKNPTAFYLCASTAGLSSYNEQFFGPGTRLTVL.